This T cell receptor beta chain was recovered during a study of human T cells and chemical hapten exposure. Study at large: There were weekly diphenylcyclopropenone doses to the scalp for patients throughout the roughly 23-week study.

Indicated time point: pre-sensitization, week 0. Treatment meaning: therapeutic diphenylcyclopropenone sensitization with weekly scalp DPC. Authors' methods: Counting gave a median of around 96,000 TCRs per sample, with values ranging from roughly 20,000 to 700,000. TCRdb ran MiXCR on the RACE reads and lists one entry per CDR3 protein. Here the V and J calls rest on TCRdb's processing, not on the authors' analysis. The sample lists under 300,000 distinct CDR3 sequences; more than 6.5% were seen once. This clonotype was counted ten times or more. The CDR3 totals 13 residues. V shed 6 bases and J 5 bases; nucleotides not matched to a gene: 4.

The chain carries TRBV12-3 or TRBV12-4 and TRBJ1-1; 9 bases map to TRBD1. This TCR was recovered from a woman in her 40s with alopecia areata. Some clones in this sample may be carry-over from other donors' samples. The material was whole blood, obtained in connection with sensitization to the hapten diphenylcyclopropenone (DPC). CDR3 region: CASSRDRATEAFF. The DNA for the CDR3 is TGTGCCAGCAGCCGGGACAGGGCTACTGAAGCTTTCTTT.